This T cell receptor (beta chain) was found in a study of T cell repertoires in aging, cancer and after chemotherapy. Findings and limits, study-wide: Healthy donors lost TCR diversity with age mainly through richness, cancer patients through richness and evenness.

TCR beta rearrangements were amplified from peripheral blood genomic DNA. The CDR3 consists of 15 residues. The germline CDR1 and CDR2 sequences are LNHDA and SQIVND (reference sequence). V gave up 3 bases and J gave up 7 bases, with 13 bases separating them. As for this clonotype: Antigen unknown.

Multiplex touch-down PCR with TRB-A/B primers amplified rearranged V-D-J TRB sequences. TCRdb recomputed calls from the multiplex PCR reads with MiXCR, one row per CDR3 protein. The sample consists of approximately 1,800 distinct CDR3 sequences, about 30% of them appearing once. The sample taken for sequencing was blood. V gene TRBV19 combines with J gene TRBJ1-6; TRBD1 is a possible D gene (6 bases). The TCR originated in a human donor with a blood cancer. The donor label of this sample is uncertain. This CDR3 reads CASSIQGQRNSPLHF. The CDR3 DNA reads as TGTGCCAGTAGTATCCAGGGGCAGCGCAATTCACCCCTCCACTTT.